These T cell receptor beta chains were read from a single sample in a study of blood T cell repertoires in COVID-19. Profiling relied on immunoSEQ multiplex PCR, and the TCRdb table lists in-frame clones only, not all of them. Among approximately 25,000 clones, roughly 80% were seen once, and the ten largest hold 60%. Sequenced material: peripheral blood. The receptors stem from a woman aged 80 or older with acute or convalescent COVID-19. Each CDR3 is given with its conserved first and last residue. D genes are given only for firm matches. The size of a clone is reported for some rows only, either as once, few or many, or as a class for expanded clones.

V gene	CDR3 length	D gene	clone size	J gene	CDR3 protein	CDR3 DNA
TRBV10-3	15	TRBD1	NA	TRBJ2-2	CAISSGQAYTGELFF	TGTGCCATCAGTTCGGGACAGGCTTACACCGGGGAGCTGTTTTTT
TRBV7-2	16	TRBD1	NA	TRBJ1-4	CASSLDPTGVREKLFF	TGTGCCAGCAGCTTAGACCCCACAGGGGTGCGAGAAAAACTGTTTTTT
TRBV6-5	12	NA	NA	TRBJ1-2	CASSISGDGYTF	TGTGCCAGCAGTATCTCGGGGGATGGCTACACCTTC
TRBV30	15	TRBD1	few	TRBJ2-2	CAWRPGTVNTGELFF	TGTGCCTGGAGACCCGGGACAGTGAACACCGGGGAGCTGTTTTTT
TRBV19	16	TRBD2	NA	TRBJ2-7	CASSGYGLAGRYEQYF	TGTGCCAGTAGTGGATACGGACTAGCGGGTCGCTACGAGCAGTACTTC
TRBV5-1	15	NA	NA	TRBJ2-7	CASSLAIRTGNEQYF	TGCGCCAGCAGCTTGGCCATCAGAACAGGCAACGAGCAGTACTTC
TRBV2	14	NA	once	TRBJ1-3	CASKGEGGGNTIYF	TGTGCCAGCAAGGGGGAGGGCGGAGGAAACACCATATATTTT
TRBV6-1	16	TRBD1	NA	TRBJ1-2	CASSATGGVGNYGYTF	TGTGCCAGCAGTGCCACAGGGGGCGTGGGGAACTATGGCTACACCTTC
TRBV4-3	14	TRBD2	NA	TRBJ2-3	CASSLGGAVDTQYF	TGCGCCAGCAGCCTGGGAGGGGCGGTAGATACGCAGTATTTT
TRBV24-1	16	TRBD1	NA	TRBJ2-3	CATSEQGQGARDTQYF	TGTGCCACCAGTGAACAGGGACAGGGGGCGAGAGATACGCAGTATTTT
TRBV5-1	15	NA	NA	TRBJ2-1	CASSLGDFGHNEQFF	TGCGCCAGCAGCTTGGGAGATTTTGGGCACAATGAGCAGTTCTTC
TRBV30	14	TRBD2	NA	TRBJ2-7	CAWSRTSGVWEQYF	TGTGCCTGGAGTCGGACTAGCGGGGTCTGGGAGCAGTACTTC
TRBV4-3	16	NA	NA	TRBJ1-4	CASSQDPAGANEKLFF	TGCGCCAGCAGCCAAGATCCAGCGGGGGCTAATGAAAAACTGTTTTTT
TRBV11-2	16	NA	NA	TRBJ2-1	CASSLPGGLDYNEQFF	TGTGCCAGCAGCTTACCGGGGGGCCTCGACTACAATGAGCAGTTCTTC
TRBV2	16	NA	NA	TRBJ2-5	CASSEVLLPGGETQYF	TGTGCCAGCAGTGAAGTCCTGCTTCCCGGAGGGGAGACCCAGTACTTC
TRBV19	14	NA	few	TRBJ2-7	CASSMEQGRYEQYF	TGTGCCAGTAGTATGGAGCAGGGCCGCTACGAGCAGTACTTC
TRBV30	17	NA	NA	TRBJ2-2	CAWNGAGLSSRSGELFF	TGTGCCTGGAACGGAGCCGGGTTAAGTAGTCGCTCCGGGGAGCTGTTTTTT
TRBV5-1	13	NA	NA	TRBJ1-6	CASSLNKDSPLHF	TGCGCCAGCAGCTTGAACAAAGATTCACCCCTCCACTTT
TRBV4-3	16	NA	once	TRBJ2-6	CASSQRGGSGANVLTF	TGCGCCAGCAGCCAAAGAGGAGGCTCTGGGGCCAACGTCCTGACTTTC
TRBV6-5	14	TRBD2	NA	TRBJ2-7	CASSTSGRNYEQYF	TGTGCCAGCAGCACTAGCGGGAGAAACTACGAGCAGTACTTC
TRBV24-1	15	TRBD1	NA	TRBJ2-2	CATSDAGTGAGELFF	TGTGCCACCAGTGATGCCGGGACAGGGGCCGGGGAGCTGTTTTTT
TRBV3-1/TRBV3-2	15	TRBD1	NA	TRBJ1-4	CASSPTGATNEKLFF	TGTGCCAGCAGCCCCACAGGGGCAACTAATGAAAAACTGTTTTTT
TRBV27	13	NA	NA	TRBJ1-2	CASSYSGNYGYTF	TGTGCCAGCAGTTATTCGGGGAACTATGGCTACACCTTC
TRBV5-5	14	NA	NA	TRBJ1-5	CASSNPGSNQPQHF	TGTGCCAGCAGCAATCCCGGTAGCAATCAGCCCCAGCATTTT
TRBV28	16	NA	NA	TRBJ1-3	CASSETTLRSGNTIYF	TGTGCCAGCAGTGAAACAACGCTCAGGTCTGGAAACACCATATATTTT
TRBV3-1/TRBV3-2	15	NA	once	TRBJ2-5	CASSHLTAGSETQYF	TGTGCCAGCAGCCACTTAACGGCGGGATCGGAGACCCAGTACTTC
TRBV19	14	NA	once	TRBJ1-6	CASTSRGEGSPLHF	TGTGCCAGTACCAGCAGGGGCGAAGGTTCACCCCTCCACTTT
TRBV19	17	TRBD2	NA	TRBJ2-4	CASSIDRGSGAKNIQYF	TGTGCCAGTAGTATAGACCGAGGTAGCGGGGCCAAAAACATTCAGTACTTC
TRBV5-1	14	TRBD1	NA	TRBJ1-5	CASSPGQGAEPQHF	TGCGCCAGCAGCCCCGGACAGGGGGCAGAGCCCCAGCATTTT
TRBV18	15	TRBD1	NA	TRBJ2-4	CASSLTGGDKNIQYF	TGTGCCAGCTCTCTCACAGGGGGAGACAAAAACATTCAGTACTTC
TRBV7-9	15	TRBD2	NA	TRBJ2-1	CASSPQLAMYNEQFF	TGTGCCAGCAGCCCACAACTAGCGATGTACAATGAGCAGTTCTTC
TRBV19	16	NA	NA	TRBJ2-6	CASSMTRESGANVLTF	TGTGCCAGTAGTATGACCCGGGAGTCTGGGGCCAACGTCCTGACTTTC
TRBV10-3	16	NA	NA	TRBJ2-3	CAISESGAAGTDTQYF	TGTGCCATCAGTGAGTCCGGGGCGGCGGGAACAGATACGCAGTATTTT
TRBV5-1	15	NA	NA	TRBJ1-5	CASSLGGDSNQPQHF	TGCGCCAGCAGCTTAGGAGGGGATAGCAATCAGCCCCAGCATTTT
TRBV19	14	NA	NA	TRBJ2-3	CASSITGELVTQYF	TGTGCCAGTAGTATAACCGGGGAGCTAGTTACGCAGTATTTT